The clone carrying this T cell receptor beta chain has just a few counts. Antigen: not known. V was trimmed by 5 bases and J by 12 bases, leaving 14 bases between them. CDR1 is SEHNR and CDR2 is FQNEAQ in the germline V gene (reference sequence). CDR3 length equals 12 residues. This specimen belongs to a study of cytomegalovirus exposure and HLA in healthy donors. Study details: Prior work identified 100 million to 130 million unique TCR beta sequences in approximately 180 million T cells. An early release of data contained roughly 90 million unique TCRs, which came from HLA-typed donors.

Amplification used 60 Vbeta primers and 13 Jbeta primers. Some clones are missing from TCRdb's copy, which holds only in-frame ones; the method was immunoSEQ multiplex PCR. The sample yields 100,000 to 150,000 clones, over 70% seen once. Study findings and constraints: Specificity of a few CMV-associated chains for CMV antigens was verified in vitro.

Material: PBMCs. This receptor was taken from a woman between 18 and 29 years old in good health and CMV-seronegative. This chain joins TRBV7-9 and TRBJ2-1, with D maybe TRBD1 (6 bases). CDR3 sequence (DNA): TGTGCCAGCAGCCAGGACAGTAGTGGGCAGTTCTTC. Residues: CASSQDSSGQFF.